This TCR beta chain was sequenced in a study of T cell changes during pregnancy in multiple sclerosis. This CDR3 spans 15 amino acids. Trimming removed 4 bases from V and 7 bases from J, with 18 bases in between. The V gene's germline CDR1 is SGHRS and CDR2 YFSETQ. TCRdb keeps only in-frame clones here, not all; method: immunoSEQ multiplex PCR. The sample records over 65,000 clones, 90% to 95% being singletons. The source was peripheral blood, collected in the first trimester of pregnancy. This clonotype originated in a female donor with multiple sclerosis, enrolled in a pregnancy study. V usage is TRBV5-1 and J usage is TRBJ2-1; tentatively, D is TRBD2 (6 bases). The DNA for the CDR3 is TGCGCCAGCAGCCACCGGGACTCCTGGATGAATGAGCAGTTCTTC. It encodes CASSHRDSWMNEQFF.